Listed below are T cell receptor beta chains from one sample, sequenced in a study of a mutant IDH1 vaccine in newly diagnosed glioma. Here immunoSEQ multiplex PCR was the method, and the copy in TCRdb shows in-frame clones only, minus some. The profile covers 60,000 to 75,000 clones, with 84% appearing a single time and about 3.7% taken by the ten largest. These TCRs' antigens remain unknown. Material: PBMCs, obtained from a glioma patient whose treatment included an IDH1 peptide vaccine. The source of these receptors is a man aged 25-40 years with glioma. The CDR3 runs from the conserved cysteine through the conserved F or W. D genes are given only for firm matches. A row's size may be missing; if present it is once, few, many or a size class.

TRBV6-1,NA,TRBJ1-2,13,NA,TGTGCCAGCCGGTCCCACGGCGACTATGGCTACACCTTC,CASRSHGDYGYTF
TRBV28,NA,TRBJ1-1,16,TRBD1,TGTGCCAGCAGTAAATGGGGGACAGGGAAGAACACTGGAGCTTTCTTT,CASSKWGTGKNTGAFF
TRBV5-4,NA,TRBJ1-5,17,NA,TGTGCCAGCAGCTTGGGTCCCTGGCAGGATAGCAATCAGCCCCAGCATTTT,CASSLGPWQDSNQPQHF
TRBV29-1,NA,TRBJ1-2,12,NA,TGCAGCGTTGATAACCAGAACTATGGCTACACCTTC,CSVDNQNYGYTF
TRBV14,NA,TRBJ2-3,13,NA,TGTGCCAGCAGCCAATCGAGCACAGATACGCAGTATTTT,CASSQSSTDTQYF
TRBV18,NA,TRBJ2-7,13,NA,TGTGCCAGCTCACCGGCGCAGGCCTACGAGCAGTACTTC,CASSPAQAYEQYF
TRBV2,NA,TRBJ2-1,15,TRBD1,TGTGCCAGCAGCTATGGACAGGGTCTTACCAATGAGCAGTTCTTC,CASSYGQGLTNEQFF
TRBV4-1,NA,TRBJ2-3,17,TRBD2,TGCGCCAGCAGCCAAGAGGGGGGACTAGCGCGCACAGATACGCAGTATTTT,CASSQEGGLARTDTQYF
TRBV7-9,NA,TRBJ2-7,14,NA,TGTGCCAGCAGCTCTCAGCGGTCATACTACGAGCAGTACTTC,CASSSQRSYYEQYF
TRBV27,once,TRBJ2-1,15,NA,TGTGCCAGCAGTCTGGGACGGATTATGAGCAATGAGCAGTTCTTC,CASSLGRIMSNEQFF
TRBV27,NA,TRBJ2-1,12,NA,TGTGCCAGCAAGGACCTCTACAATGAGCAGTTCTTC,CASKDLYNEQFF
TRBV7-8,NA,TRBJ2-5,17,TRBD2,TGTGCCAGCAGCGGGGGACTAGCGGGAGAGTGGCGGGAGACCCAGTACTTC,CASSGGLAGEWRETQYF
TRBV6-5,NA,TRBJ1-1,13,NA,TGTGCCAGCAGCGAACCGGAAAACACTGAAGCTTTCTTT,CASSEPENTEAFF
TRBV5-4,NA,TRBJ2-7,12,NA,TGTGCCAGCAGCTTCAGGTACTACGAGCAGTACTTC,CASSFRYYEQYF
TRBV7-2,NA,TRBJ2-7,14,NA,TGTGCCAGCAGAGTCCGGACGGAGACCTACGAGCAGTACTTC,CASRVRTETYEQYF
TRBV28,NA,TRBJ2-7,15,TRBD2,TGTGCCAGCAGGGGACTAGCGGAATACTCCTACGAGCAGTACTTC,CASRGLAEYSYEQYF
TRBV4-3,NA,TRBJ1-2,15,NA,TGCGCCAGCAGCCAAGAGTTACATGGTGGGGGTGGCTACACCTTC,CASSQELHGGGGYTF
TRBV6-5,NA,TRBJ1-5,15,NA,TGTGCCAGCAGTTACGGGCCAGGGACGGGTCAGCCCCAGCATTTT,CASSYGPGTGQPQHF
TRBV4-2,NA,TRBJ1-6,17,TRBD1,TGTGCCAGCAGCCCAGCGACAGGGGGCCGGGGTAATTCACCCCTCCACTTT,CASSPATGGRGNSPLHF
TRBV13,NA,TRBJ1-1,14,NA,TGTGCCAGCAGCTTAAATCGGGGGAGCACTGAAGCTTTCTTT,CASSLNRGSTEAFF
TRBV7-6,NA,TRBJ2-3,20,TRBD2,TGTGCCAGCAGCTTCAAACCGGGACTAGCGTCAAGAGGTGGCACAGATACGCAGTATTTT,CASSFKPGLASRGGTDTQYF
TRBV13,once,TRBJ2-1,14,NA,TGTGCCAGCAGCTTAACTAGCTCCTACAATGAGCAGTTCTTC,CASSLTSSYNEQFF
TRBV18,NA,TRBJ2-3,17,TRBD1,TGTGCCAGCTCACTTTACACCGGGACAGGGACAACAGATACGCAGTATTTT,CASSLYTGTGTTDTQYF
TRBV4-1,NA,TRBJ1-2,16,TRBD1,TGCGCCAGCAGCCAAGACGTAGCGGGACAGATCTATGGCTACACCTTC,CASSQDVAGQIYGYTF
TRBV2,NA,TRBJ1-3,14,NA,TGTGCCAGCAGTGTCGGGGTCTCTGGAAACACCATATATTTT,CASSVGVSGNTIYF
TRBV7-3,NA,TRBJ1-1,13,NA,TGTGCCAGCAGCGCCGGGAGGGTCTCTGAAGCTTTCTTT,CASSAGRVSEAFF
TRBV7-9,NA,TRBJ2-1,15,TRBD2,TGTGCCAGCAGCACGCGACTAGCGGGTCCCAATGAGCAGTTCTTC,CASSTRLAGPNEQFF
TRBV27,NA,TRBJ1-2,14,TRBD1,TGTGCCAGCTCCCTTTCGACAGGGGTCTCTGGCTACACCTTC,CASSLSTGVSGYTF
TRBV19,NA,TRBJ2-2,15,NA,TGTGCCAGTAGTACCCCGGGACTCAGCAACGGGGAGCTGTTTTTT,CASSTPGLSNGELFF
TRBV2,once,TRBJ2-1,12,TRBD2,TGTGCCAGCGCGAGTACCGGGACTATGCCGTTCTTC,CASASTGTMPFF
TRBV2,NA,TRBJ1-6,15,NA,TGTGCCAGCAGCCGACAGGTTCCAAGGGGATCACCCCTCCACTTT,CASSRQVPRGSPLHF
TRBV5-1,NA,TRBJ1-1,16,NA,TGCGCCAGCAGCCTCCCGCGGACAAAAATGAACACTGAAGCTTTCTTT,CASSLPRTKMNTEAFF
TRBV29-1,NA,TRBJ2-7,15,NA,TGCAGCGTTGAAGACCGAAAGAGCAGATCCTACGAGCAGTACTTC,CSVEDRKSRSYEQYF
TRBV2,NA,TRBJ2-1,14,NA,TGTGCCAGCAGTTTTTCCGGGACAACCAATGAGCAGTTCTTC,CASSFSGTTNEQFF
TRBV18,NA,TRBJ2-7,14,TRBD1,TGTGCCAGCTCATCCGACAGGGTGGTTGGCGAGCAGTACTTC,CASSSDRVVGEQYF
TRBV7-7,NA,TRBJ1-6,13,NA,TGTGCCAGCAGCTTAGAGGAGGGATCACCCCTCCACTTT,CASSLEEGSPLHF
TRBV5-4,NA,TRBJ1-2,15,NA,TGTGCCAGCAGCGCCTTCCTGCCAGGGGTCTATGGCTACACCTTC,CASSAFLPGVYGYTF
TRBV4-3,NA,TRBJ2-5,14,TRBD2,TGCGCCAGCAGCCCCGGGACTAGGGCGGAGACCCAGTACTTC,CASSPGTRAETQYF
TRBV5-5,NA,TRBJ1-2,15,NA,TGTGCCAGCAGCTTGGAGACAGGACCCAGTTATGGCTACACCTTC,CASSLETGPSYGYTF
TRBV5-1,NA,TRBJ2-7,14,TRBD1,TGCGCCACCAGACTATCGGACAGGGGCTACGAGCAGTACTTC,CATRLSDRGYEQYF
TRBV5-4,once,TRBJ2-1,12,NA,TGTGCCAGCAGCTTGTTGCGGGGGCCGCAGTTCTTC,CASSLLRGPQFF
TRBV13,NA,TRBJ2-7,12,NA,TGTGCCAGCAGCTTAGGGGCCCGGGAGCAGTACTTC,CASSLGAREQYF
TRBV5-1,NA,TRBJ2-7,15,TRBD2,TGCGCCAGCAGCTTCGCGGGAGGGAGGGACAACTGGCAGTACTTC,CASSFAGGRDNWQYF
TRBV5-1,NA,TRBJ2-5,15,NA,TGCGCCAGCAGCATGGGACTCACGTACCAAGAGACCCAGTACTTC,CASSMGLTYQETQYF
TRBV9,once,TRBJ1-5,14,TRBD1,TGTGCCAGCAGCGCAGGGGGCGCGGGTCAGCCCCAGCATTTT,CASSAGGAGQPQHF
TRBV9,NA,TRBJ2-5,15,NA,TGTGCCAGCAGCCCAGCAGGGGGGAGAGCAGAGACCCAGTACTTC,CASSPAGGRAETQYF
TRBV28,NA,TRBJ2-5,16,NA,TGTGCCAGCAGCAAAGGGGTACGACAGTTGAGGGAGGCCCAGTACTTC,CASSKGVRQLREAQYF
TRBV19,few,TRBJ1-1,15,TRBD1,TGTGCCAGTAGTCTCCGACAGGGACTGAACACTGAAGCTTTCTTT,CASSLRQGLNTEAFF
TRBV28,few,TRBJ2-7,11,NA,TGTGCCAGCAGCCCCAGGACCGAGCAGTACTTC,CASSPRTEQYF
TRBV29-1,NA,TRBJ2-1,13,NA,TGCAGCGTTGAAACGGGAGTAAAAGGTGAGCAGTTCTTC,CSVETGVKGEQFF
TRBV10-3,NA,TRBJ2-7,19,NA,TGTGCCATCAGTGAGGATAGTCGATCTAGCGCGGTGAGCTCCTACGAGCAGTACTTC,CAISEDSRSSAVSSYEQYF
TRBV27,NA,TRBJ2-2,16,NA,TGTGCCAGCAGTTTTTCCGGGACCGCGAACACCGGGGAGCTGTTTTTT,CASSFSGTANTGELFF
TRBV18,NA,TRBJ1-1,13,NA,TGTGCCAGCTCACCATGGGAGGGAACTGAAGCTTTCTTT,CASSPWEGTEAFF
TRBV5-4,NA,TRBJ2-4,14,TRBD2,TGTGCCAGCAGCTTGCGACTAGCGGAAAACATTCAGTACTTC,CASSLRLAENIQYF
TRBV5-6,NA,TRBJ2-6,18,TRBD1,TGTGCCAGCAGCTTGGCGGGCAGGGGGTTTACTGGGGCCAACGTCCTGACTTTC,CASSLAGRGFTGANVLTF